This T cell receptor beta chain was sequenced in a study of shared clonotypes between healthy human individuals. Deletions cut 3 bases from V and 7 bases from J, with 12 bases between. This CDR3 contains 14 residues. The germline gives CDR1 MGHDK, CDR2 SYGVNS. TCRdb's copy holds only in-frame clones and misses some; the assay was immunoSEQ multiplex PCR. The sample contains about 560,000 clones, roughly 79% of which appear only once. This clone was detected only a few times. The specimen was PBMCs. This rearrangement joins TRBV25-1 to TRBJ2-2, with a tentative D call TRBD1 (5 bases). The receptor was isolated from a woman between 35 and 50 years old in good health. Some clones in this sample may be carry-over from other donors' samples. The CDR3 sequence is CASSDQGDYGELFF. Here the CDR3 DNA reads TGTGCCAGCAGTGACCAAGGGGATTACGGGGAGCTGTTTTTT. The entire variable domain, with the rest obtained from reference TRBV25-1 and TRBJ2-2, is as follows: EADIYQTPRYLVIGTGKKITLECSQTMGHDKMYWYQQDPGMELHLIHYSYGVNSTEKGDLSSESTVSRIRTEHFPLTLESARPSHTSQYLCASSDQGDYGELFFGEGSRLTVL.